The subject of this entry is one T cell receptor beta chain. This entry comes from a study of blood T cell repertoires in COVID-19. The data were produced by immunoSEQ multiplex PCR, yet TCRdb's version contains in-frame clones alone and is incomplete. This sample carries some 58,000 clones, roughly 77% of them seen once, and the ten largest clones take 25% to 40%. CDR1 is MNHEY and CDR2 is SVGAGI in the germline V gene. Trimming pared 6 bases from V and 2 bases from J, leaving 7 bases between. This CDR3 region has 13 residues. Sequencing was carried out using peripheral blood. The rearrangement joins TRBV6-5 to TRBJ2-2; D not certain. The sequence derives from a man aged 60 to 75 with COVID-19, enrolled during active disease. CDR3 sequence (DNA): TGTGCCAGCAGAGCAGGCAACACCGGGGAGCTGTTTTTT. The encoded protein is CASRAGNTGELFF.